This TCR beta chain came from a study of OX40 agonist ivuxolimab in advanced cancers. Data came from immunoSEQ multiplex PCR; TCRdb stores just in-frame clones and leaves some out. Of about 71,000 clones in the sample, about 88% are singletons; the top ten hold roughly 1.1%. This specimen was CD4+ or CD8+ T cells sorted from blood, taken in a trial of the OX40 agonist ivuxolimab. The TCR originated in an adult with an advanced solid tumor such as melanoma, head and neck, liver or kidney cancer.

Here the CDR3 DNA reads TGTGCCAGCAGCTCCCTAGGGGGAGCTACCTGGGAGCAGTACTTC. Translation: CASSSLGGATWEQYF. The rearrangement links TRBV7-9 to TRBJ2-5, with TRBD1 as a possible D gene (6 bases). Germline loops: CDR1 SEHNR, CDR2 FQNEAQ (reference sequence). V lost 4 bases and J lost 11, with 23 bases in between. The CDR3 has 15 residues. Together with reference TRBV7-9 and TRBJ2-5, the CDR3 gives the full variable domain: DTGVSQNPRHKITKRGQNVTFRCDPISEHNRLYWYRQTLGQGPEFLTYFQNEAQLEKSRLLSDRFSAERPKGSFSTLEIQRTEQGDSAMYLCASSSLGGATWEQYFGPGTRLLVL.